This T cell receptor beta chain derives from a study of shared clonotypes between healthy human individuals. The sample holds many counts of this clone. Deep was the level at which the assay was run. Sequencing was performed with immunoSEQ multiplex PCR; in TCRdb, only in-frame clones are kept and a portion is missing. The sample has about 490,000 clones, 79% seen once. Genomic DNA of unsorted samples came from roughly 90 million PBMCs. Per germline, CDR1 SGHNT and CDR2 YYREEE (reference sequence). The CDR3 extends over 12 amino acids. Trimming left V 0 bases short and J 6 bases short, with 7 bases between.

The sequencing input was PBMCs. This clonotype was sampled from a woman aged 40 to 50 in good health. Some clones in this sample may be carry-over from other donors' samples. The chain has TRBV5-4 and TRBJ2-7; D gene ambiguous. This CDR3 is CASSLAPGEQYF. CDR3 nucleotides: TGTGCCAGCAGCTTGGCGCCTGGCGAGCAGTACTTC. Full variable domain (remainder filled in from reference TRBV5-4 and TRBJ2-7): ETGVTQSPTHLIKTRGQQVTLRCSSQSGHNTVSWYQQALGQGPQFIFQYYREEENGRGNFPPRFSGLQFPNYSSELNVNALELDDSALYLCASSLAPGEQYFGPGTRLTVT.